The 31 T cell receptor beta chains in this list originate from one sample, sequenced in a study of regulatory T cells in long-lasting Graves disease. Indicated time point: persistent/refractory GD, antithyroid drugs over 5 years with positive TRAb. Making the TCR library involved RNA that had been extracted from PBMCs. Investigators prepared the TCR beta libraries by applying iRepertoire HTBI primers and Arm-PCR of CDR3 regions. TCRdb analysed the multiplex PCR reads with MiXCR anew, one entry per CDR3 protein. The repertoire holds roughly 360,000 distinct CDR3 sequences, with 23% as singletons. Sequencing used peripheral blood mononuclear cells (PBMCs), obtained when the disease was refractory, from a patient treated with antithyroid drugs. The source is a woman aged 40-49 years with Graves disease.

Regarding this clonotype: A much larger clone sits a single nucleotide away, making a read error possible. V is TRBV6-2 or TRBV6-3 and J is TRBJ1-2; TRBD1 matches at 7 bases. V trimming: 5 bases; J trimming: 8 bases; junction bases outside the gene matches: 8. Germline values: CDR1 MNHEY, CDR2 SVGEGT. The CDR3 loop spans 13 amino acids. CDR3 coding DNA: TGTGCCAGCAGTGAGTCGACAGGGTCCGGCTACACCTTC. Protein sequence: CASSESTGSGYTF.

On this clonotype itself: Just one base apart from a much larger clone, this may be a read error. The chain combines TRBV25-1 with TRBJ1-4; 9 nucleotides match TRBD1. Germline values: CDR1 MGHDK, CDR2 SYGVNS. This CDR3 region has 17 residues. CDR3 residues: CASSELGQGIGNGKLFF. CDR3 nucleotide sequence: TGTGCCAGCAGTGAACTAGGACAGGGGATTGGAAATGGAAAACTGTTTTTT.

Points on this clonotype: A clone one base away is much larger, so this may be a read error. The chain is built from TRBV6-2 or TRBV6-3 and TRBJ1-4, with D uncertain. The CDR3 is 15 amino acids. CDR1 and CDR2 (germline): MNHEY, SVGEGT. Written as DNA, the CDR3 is TGTGCCGGCAGTTACTGGGCAACAGATCGAGAAAAACTGTTTTTT. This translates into CAGSYWATDREKLFF.

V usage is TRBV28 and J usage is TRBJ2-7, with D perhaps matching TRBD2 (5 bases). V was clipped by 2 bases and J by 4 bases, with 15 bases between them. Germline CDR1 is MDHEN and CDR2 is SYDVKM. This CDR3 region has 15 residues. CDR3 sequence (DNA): TGTGCCAGCAGTTTAAGGGAGAATTACTCTTACGAGCAGTACTTC. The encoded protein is CASSLRENYSYEQYF.

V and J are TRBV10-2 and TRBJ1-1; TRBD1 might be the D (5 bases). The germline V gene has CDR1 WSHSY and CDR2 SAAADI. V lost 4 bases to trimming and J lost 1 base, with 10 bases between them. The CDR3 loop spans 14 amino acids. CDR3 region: CASSVWDGNTEAFF. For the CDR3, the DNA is TGCGCCAGCAGTGTCTGGGACGGGAACACTGAAGCTTTCTTT.

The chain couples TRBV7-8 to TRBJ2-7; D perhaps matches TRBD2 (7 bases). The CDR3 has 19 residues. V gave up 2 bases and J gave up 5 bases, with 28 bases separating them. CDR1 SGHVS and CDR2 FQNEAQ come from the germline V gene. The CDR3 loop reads CASSLRGGGTGSSVDEQYF. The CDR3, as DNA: TGTGCCAGCAGCTTAAGAGGGGGGGGAACGGGTAGCTCCGTAGACGAGCAGTACTTC.

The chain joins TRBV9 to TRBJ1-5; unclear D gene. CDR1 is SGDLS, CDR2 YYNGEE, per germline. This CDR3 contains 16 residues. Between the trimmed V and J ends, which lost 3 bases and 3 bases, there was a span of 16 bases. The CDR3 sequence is CASSEGTGSSNQPQHF. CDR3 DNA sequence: TGTGCCAGCAGCGAGGGTACCGGGTCTTCCAATCAGCCCCAGCATTTT.

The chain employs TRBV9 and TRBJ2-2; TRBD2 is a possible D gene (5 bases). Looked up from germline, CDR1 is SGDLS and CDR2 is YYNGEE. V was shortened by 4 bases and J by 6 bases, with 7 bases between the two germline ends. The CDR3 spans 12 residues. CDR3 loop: CASSRGPGELFF. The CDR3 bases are TGTGCCAGCAGCAGAGGGCCCGGGGAGCTGTTTTTT.

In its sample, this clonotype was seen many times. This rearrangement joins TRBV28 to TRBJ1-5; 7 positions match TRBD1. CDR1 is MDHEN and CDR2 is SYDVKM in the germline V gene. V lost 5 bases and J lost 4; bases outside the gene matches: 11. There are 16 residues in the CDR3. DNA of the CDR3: TGTGCCAGCAGTGTCCACAGGGGATCCGCAAATCAGCCCCAGCATTTT. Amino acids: CASSVHRGSANQPQHF.

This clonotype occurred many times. CDR3 region: CASSEHSGKLFF. CDR3 coding DNA: TGTGCCAGCAGTGAGCACAGTGGAAAACTGTTTTTT. The rearrangement joins TRBV2 to TRBJ1-4, with no clear D. Germline-derived CDR1 and CDR2 are SNHLY and FYNNEI. V lost 3 bases to trimming and J lost 10 bases, with 9 bases between them. This CDR3 has 12 residues. The whole variable domain, remainder taken from reference TRBV2 and TRBJ1-4, is EPEVTQTPSHQVTQMGQEVILRCVPISNHLYFYWYRQILGQKVEFLVSFYNNEISEKSEIFDDQFSVERPDGSNFTLKIRSTKLEDSAMYFCASSEHSGKLFFGSGTQLSVL.

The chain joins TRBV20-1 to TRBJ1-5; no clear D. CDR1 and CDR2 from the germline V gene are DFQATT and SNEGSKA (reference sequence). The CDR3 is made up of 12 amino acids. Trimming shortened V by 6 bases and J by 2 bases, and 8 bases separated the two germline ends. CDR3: CSATEGNQPQHF. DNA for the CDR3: TGCAGTGCCACGGAGGGCAATCAGCCCCAGCATTTT.

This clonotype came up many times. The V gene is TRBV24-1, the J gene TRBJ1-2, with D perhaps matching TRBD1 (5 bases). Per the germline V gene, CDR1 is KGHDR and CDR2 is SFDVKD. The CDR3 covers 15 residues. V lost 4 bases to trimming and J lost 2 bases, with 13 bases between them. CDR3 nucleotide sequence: TGTGCCACCAGTGACCGTGGGGGACCAAACTATGGCTACACCTTC. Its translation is CATSDRGGPNYGYTF.

The DNA of the CDR3 is TGCGCCAGCAGCTTGGGACATGGGGTCTCGATAAATCTCAAAACCTACGAGCAGTACTTC. Residues: CASSLGHGVSINLKTYEQYF. The gene calls are TRBV5-1 and TRBJ2-7; the D is unclear. V lost 0 bases, J lost 2 bases, and 27 bases lay in between. Germline V gives CDR1 SGHRS, CDR2 YFSETQ. CDR3 length: 20 amino acids. Supplemented by reference TRBV5-1 and TRBJ2-7, the full variable domain reads KAGVTQTPRYLIKTRGQQVTLSCSPISGHRSVSWYQQTPGQGLQFLFEYFSETQRNKGNFPGRFSGRQFSNSRSEMNVSTLELGDSALYLCASSLGHGVSINLKTYEQYFGPGTRLTVT.

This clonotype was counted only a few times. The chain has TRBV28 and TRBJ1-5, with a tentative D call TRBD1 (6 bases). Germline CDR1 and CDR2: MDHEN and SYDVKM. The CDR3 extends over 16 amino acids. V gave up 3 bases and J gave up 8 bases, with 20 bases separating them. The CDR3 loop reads CASSLEGKGGGKPQHF. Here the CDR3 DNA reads TGTGCCAGCAGTTTGGAGGGGAAGGGGGGGGGAAAGCCCCAGCATTTT.

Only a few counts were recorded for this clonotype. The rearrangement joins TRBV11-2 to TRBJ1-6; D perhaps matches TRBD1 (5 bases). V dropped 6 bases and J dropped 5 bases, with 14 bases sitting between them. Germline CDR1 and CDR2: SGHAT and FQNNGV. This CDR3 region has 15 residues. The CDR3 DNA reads TGTGCCAGCAGATCAATACGGGGGGATAATTCACCCCTCCACTTT. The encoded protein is CASRSIRGDNSPLHF.

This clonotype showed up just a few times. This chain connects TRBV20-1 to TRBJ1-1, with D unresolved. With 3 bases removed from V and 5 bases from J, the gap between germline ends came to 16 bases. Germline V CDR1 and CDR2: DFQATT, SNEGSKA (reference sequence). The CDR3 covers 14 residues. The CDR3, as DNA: TGCAGTGCTAGGGGATCCCACGACGCGACTGAAGCTTTCTTT. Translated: CSARGSHDATEAFF.

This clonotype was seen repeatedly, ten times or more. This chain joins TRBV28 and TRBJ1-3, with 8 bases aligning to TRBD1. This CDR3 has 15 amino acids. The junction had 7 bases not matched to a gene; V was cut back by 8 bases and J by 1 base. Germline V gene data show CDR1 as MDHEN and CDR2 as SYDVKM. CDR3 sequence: CASQRTGRSGNTIYF. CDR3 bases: TGTGCCAGCCAAAGGACAGGGAGGTCTGGAAACACCATATATTTT.

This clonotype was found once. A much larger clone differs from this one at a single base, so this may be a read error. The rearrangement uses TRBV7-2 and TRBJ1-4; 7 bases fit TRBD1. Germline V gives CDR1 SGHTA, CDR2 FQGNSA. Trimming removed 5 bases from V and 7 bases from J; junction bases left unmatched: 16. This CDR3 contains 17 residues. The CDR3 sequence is CASSPRRGQSPSEKLFF. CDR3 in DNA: TGTGCCAGCAGCCCGCGTAGGGGGCAGAGTCCGAGTGAAAAACTGTTTTTT.

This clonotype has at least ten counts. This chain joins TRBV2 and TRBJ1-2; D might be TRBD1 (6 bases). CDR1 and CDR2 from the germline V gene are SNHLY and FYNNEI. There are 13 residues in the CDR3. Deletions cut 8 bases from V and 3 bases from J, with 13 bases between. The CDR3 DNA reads TGTGCCAGCCTGGGGAGGGGGTACTATGGCTACACCTTC. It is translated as CASLGRGYYGYTF. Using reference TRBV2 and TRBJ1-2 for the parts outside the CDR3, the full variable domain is EPEVTQTPSHQVTQMGQEVILRCVPISNHLYFYWYRQILGQKVEFLVSFYNNEISEKSEIFDDQFSVERPDGSNFTLKIRSTKLEDSAMYFCASLGRGYYGYTFGSGTRLTVV.

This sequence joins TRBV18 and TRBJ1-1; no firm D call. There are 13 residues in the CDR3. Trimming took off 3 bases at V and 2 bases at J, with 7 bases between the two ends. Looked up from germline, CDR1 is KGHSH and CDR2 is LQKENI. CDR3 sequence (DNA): TGTGCCAGCTCACCGCGGTTTAACACTGAAGCTTTCTTT. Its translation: CASSPRFNTEAFF.

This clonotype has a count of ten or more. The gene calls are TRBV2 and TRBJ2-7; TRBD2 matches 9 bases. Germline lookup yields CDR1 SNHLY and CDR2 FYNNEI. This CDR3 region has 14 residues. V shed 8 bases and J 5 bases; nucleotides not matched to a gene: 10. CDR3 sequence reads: CASGRSAGGNEQYF. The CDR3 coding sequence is TGTGCCAGCGGACGATCAGCGGGAGGCAACGAGCAGTACTTC.

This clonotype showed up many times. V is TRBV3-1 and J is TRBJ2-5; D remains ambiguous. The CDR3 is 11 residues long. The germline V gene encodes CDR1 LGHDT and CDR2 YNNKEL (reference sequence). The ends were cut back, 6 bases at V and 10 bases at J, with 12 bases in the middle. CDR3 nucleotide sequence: TGTGCCAGCAGTCAAAGTGGGGACCAGTACTTC. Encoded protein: CASSQSGDQYF.

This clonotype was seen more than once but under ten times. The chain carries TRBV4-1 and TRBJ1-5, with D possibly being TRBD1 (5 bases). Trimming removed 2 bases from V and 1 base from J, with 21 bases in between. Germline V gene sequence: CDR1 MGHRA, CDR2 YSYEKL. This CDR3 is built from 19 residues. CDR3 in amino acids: CASSQPTGTPWASNQPQHF. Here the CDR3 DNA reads TGCGCCAGCAGCCAACCTACCGGGACGCCCTGGGCCAGCAATCAGCCCCAGCATTTT.

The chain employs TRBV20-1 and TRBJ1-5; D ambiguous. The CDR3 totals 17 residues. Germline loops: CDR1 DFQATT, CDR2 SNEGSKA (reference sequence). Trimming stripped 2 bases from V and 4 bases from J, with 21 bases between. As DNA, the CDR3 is TGCAGTGCTAGATCCCCGGGGTTTGTTTTCCAGAATCAGCCCCAGCATTTT. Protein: CSARSPGFVFQNQPQHF.

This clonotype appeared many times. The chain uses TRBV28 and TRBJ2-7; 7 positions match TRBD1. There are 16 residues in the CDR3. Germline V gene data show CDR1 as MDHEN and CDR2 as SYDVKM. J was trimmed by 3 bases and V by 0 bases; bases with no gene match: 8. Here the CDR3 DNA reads TGTGCCAGCAGTTTATGGTACAGGGGAACCCACTACGAGCAGTACTTC. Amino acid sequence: CASSLWYRGTHYEQYF.

CDR3 loop: CASSLFYGETQYF. The CDR3 nucleotides read TGCGCCAGCAGCCTTTTCTATGGGGAGACCCAGTACTTC. The chain combines TRBV4-1 with TRBJ2-5; unclear D gene. The CDR3 contains 13 residues. V was pared by 4 bases and J by 5 bases, with 11 bases between. Germline CDR1 is MGHRA and CDR2 is YSYEKL.

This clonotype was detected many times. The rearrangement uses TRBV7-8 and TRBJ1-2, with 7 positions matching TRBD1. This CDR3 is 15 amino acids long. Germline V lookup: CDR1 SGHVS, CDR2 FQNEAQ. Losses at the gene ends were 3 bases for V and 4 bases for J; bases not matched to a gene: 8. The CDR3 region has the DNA TGTGCCAGCAGCTTTAGGGACAGAGGGGGCTATGGCTACACCTTC. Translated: CASSFRDRGGYGYTF.

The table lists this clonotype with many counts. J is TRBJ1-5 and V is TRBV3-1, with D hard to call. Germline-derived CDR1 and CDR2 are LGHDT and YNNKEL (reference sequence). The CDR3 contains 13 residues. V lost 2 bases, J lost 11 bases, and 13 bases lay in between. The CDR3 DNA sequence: TGTGCCAGCAGCCAACTCGGTGGACGAACCCAGCATTTT. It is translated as CASSQLGGRTQHF.

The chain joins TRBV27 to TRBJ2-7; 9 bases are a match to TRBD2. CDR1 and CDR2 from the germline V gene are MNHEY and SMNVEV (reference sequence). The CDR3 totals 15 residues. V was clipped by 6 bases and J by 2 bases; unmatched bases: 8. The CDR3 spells CASRPGLASPYEQYF. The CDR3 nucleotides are TGTGCCAGCAGACCCGGACTAGCGTCCCCCTACGAGCAGTACTTC.

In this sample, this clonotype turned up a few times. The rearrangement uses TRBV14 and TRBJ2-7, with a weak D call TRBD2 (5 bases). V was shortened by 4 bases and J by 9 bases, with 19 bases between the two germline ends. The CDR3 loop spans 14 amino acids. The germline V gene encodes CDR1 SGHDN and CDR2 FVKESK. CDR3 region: CASSLATQGLGQYF. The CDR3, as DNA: TGTGCCAGCAGCCTAGCGACACAAGGCCTCGGGCAGTACTTC. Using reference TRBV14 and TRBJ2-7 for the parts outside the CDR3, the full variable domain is EAGVTQFPSHSVIEKGQTVTLRCDPISGHDNLYWYRRVMGKEIKFLLHFVKESKQDESGMPNNRFLAERTGGTYSTLKVQPAELEDSGVYFCASSLATQGLGQYFGPGTRLTVT.

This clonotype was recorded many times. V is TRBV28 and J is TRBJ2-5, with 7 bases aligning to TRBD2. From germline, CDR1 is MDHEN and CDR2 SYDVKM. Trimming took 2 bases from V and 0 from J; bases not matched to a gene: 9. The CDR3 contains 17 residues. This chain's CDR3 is CASSLRAGTTDQETQYF. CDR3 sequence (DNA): TGTGCCAGCAGTTTAAGGGCCGGGACTACGGACCAAGAGACCCAGTACTTC.